This T cell receptor (beta chain) was profiled in a study of T-cell reconstitution after alpha-beta-depleted transplantation in children. Study-level results: Newly produced T cells mostly provided counts and TCRbeta diversity after one year, as hyperexpanded clones declined.

Unique molecular identifiers were used in preparing the TCRbeta library. TCRdb called the PCR reads again in MiXCR, with one record for every CDR3 protein. The table has about 200,000 distinct CDR3 sequences, under 8.5% seen once. A few counts support this clonotype. The antigen is not known. Here the sequenced sample was PBMCs, mostly from graft donor cells, taken 360 days after TCRalphabeta/CD19-depleted stem cell transplant. The clonotype originates from a male patient between 2 and 10 years old who had a stem cell transplant for acute myeloid leukemia, so the T cells may come from the graft donor.

The CDR3 nucleotides are TGTGCCAGCAGCTTATACAAAAACTCCTACAATGAGCAGTTCTTC. It codes for CASSLYKNSYNEQFF. The genes are TRBV11-1 and TRBJ2-1; D gene unclear. The length of the CDR3 is 15 residues. Germline CDR1 is SGHAT and CDR2 is FQDESV (reference sequence). The V and J ends lost 2 bases and 0 bases respectively, with 8 bases between them. Supplemented by reference TRBV11-1 and TRBJ2-1, the full variable domain reads EAEVAQSPRYKITEKSQAVAFWCDPISGHATLYWYRQILGQGPELLVQFQDESVVDDSQLPKDRFSAERLKGVDSTLKIQPAELGDSAMYLCASSLYKNSYNEQFFGPGTRLTVL.